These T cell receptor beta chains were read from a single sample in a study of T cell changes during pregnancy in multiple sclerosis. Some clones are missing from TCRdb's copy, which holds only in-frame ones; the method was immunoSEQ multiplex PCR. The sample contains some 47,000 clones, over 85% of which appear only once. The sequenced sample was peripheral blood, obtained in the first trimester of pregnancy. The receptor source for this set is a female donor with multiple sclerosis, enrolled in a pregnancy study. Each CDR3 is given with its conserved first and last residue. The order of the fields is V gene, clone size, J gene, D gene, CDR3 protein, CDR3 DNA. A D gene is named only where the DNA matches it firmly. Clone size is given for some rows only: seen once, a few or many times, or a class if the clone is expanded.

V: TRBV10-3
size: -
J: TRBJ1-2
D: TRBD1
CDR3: CATSTGGDGYTF
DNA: TGTGCCACTTCGACAGGGGGAGATGGCTACACCTTC

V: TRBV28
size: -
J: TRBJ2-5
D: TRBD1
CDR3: CASNQQGAGETQYF
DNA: TGTGCCAGCAATCAACAGGGGGCAGGGGAGACCCAGTACTTC

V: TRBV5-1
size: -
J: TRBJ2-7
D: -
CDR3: CASSFEGLYEQYF
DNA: TGCGCCAGCAGCTTCGAGGGACTCTACGAGCAGTACTTC

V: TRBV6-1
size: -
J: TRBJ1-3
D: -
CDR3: CASSETSGNTIYF
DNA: TGTGCCAGCAGTGAAACTTCTGGAAACACCATATATTTT

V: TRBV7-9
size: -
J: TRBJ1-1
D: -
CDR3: CASSSYGGLNTEAFF
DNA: TGTGCCAGCAGCTCCTACGGGGGGCTCAACACTGAAGCTTTCTTT

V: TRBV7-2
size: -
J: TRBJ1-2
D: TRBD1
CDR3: CASSLFSGGYGYTF
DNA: TGTGCCAGCAGCTTATTCTCAGGGGGCTATGGCTACACCTTC

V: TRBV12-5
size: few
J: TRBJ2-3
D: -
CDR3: CASGLPRGGTDTQYF
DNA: TGTGCTAGTGGTTTGCCCCGTGGCGGGACAGATACGCAGTATTTT

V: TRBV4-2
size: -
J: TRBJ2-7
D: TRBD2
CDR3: CASSHTSGENSYEQYF
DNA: TGTGCCAGCAGCCACACTAGCGGGGAGAACTCCTACGAGCAGTACTTC

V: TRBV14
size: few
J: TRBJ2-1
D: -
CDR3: CASSQESSKTRGYNEQFF
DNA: TGTGCCAGCAGCCAAGAGTCCAGTAAGACTAGAGGCTACAATGAGCAGTTCTTC

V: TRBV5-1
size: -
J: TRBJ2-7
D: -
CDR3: CASSLAGMDEQYF
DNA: TGCGCCAGCAGCTTGGCAGGGATGGACGAGCAGTACTTC

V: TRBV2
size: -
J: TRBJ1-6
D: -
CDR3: CASWVGWGQQGKSSSPLHF
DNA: TGTGCCAGCTGGGTGGGCTGGGGCCAACAGGGAAAGAGTTCTTCGCCCCTCCACTTT

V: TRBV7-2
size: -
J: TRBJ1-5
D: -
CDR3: CASSLIVTGTRRSNQPQHF
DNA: TGTGCCAGCAGCTTAATTGTTACCGGGACAAGAAGGAGCAATCAGCCCCAGCATTTT

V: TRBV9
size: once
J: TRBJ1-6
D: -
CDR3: CASSPDLRLDYNSPLHF
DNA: TGTGCCAGCAGCCCCGACCTCCGACTGGACTATAATTCACCCCTCCACTTT

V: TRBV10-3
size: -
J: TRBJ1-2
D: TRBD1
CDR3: CAISEYFDRDGYTF
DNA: TGTGCCATCAGTGAGTACTTTGACAGGGATGGCTACACCTTC

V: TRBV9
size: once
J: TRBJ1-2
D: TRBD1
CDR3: CASSVSRTGNYGYTF
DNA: TGTGCCAGCAGCGTAAGCCGGACAGGCAACTATGGCTACACCTTC

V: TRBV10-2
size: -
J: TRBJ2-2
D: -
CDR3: CASRDISNTGELFF
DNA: TGCGCCAGCAGGGACATTTCGAACACCGGGGAGCTGTTTTTT

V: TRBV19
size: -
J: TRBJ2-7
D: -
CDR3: CASSTDPGVAYEQYF
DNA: TGTGCCAGTAGTACGGACCCAGGGGTTGCGTACGAGCAGTACTTC

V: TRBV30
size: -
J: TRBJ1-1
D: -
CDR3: CAWSVIRGTEAFF
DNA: TGTGCCTGGAGTGTAATAAGGGGCACTGAAGCTTTCTTT

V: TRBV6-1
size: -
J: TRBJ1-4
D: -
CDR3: CASSEPTTNEKLFF
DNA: TGTGCCAGCAGTGAACCAACAACTAATGAAAAACTGTTTTTT

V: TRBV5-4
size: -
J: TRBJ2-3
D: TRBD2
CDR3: CASSLAGGWDTQYF
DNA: TGTGCCAGCAGCTTAGCGGGGGGTTGGGATACGCAGTATTTT

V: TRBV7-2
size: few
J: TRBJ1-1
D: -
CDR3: CASRLIRGNTEAFF
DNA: TGTGCCAGCCGGCTAATCAGGGGCAACACTGAAGCTTTCTTT

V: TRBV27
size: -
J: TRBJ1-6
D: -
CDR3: CASSLYTGSSSYNSPLHF
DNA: TGTGCCAGCAGTTTATACACGGGATCGAGCTCCTATAATTCACCCCTCCACTTT

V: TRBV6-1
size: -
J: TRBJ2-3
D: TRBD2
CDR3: CASSVSGGATDTQYF
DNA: TGTGCCAGCAGTGTCAGCGGGGGGGCCACAGATACGCAGTATTTT

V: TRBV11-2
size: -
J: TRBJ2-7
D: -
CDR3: CASSLGWGDGSYEQYF
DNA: TGTGCCAGCAGCTTAGGGTGGGGGGACGGCTCCTACGAGCAGTACTTC

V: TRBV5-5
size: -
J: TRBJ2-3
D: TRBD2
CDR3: CASSLRTSGGLPDTQYF
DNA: TGTGCCAGCAGCTTACGGACTAGCGGGGGGCTCCCAGATACGCAGTATTTT

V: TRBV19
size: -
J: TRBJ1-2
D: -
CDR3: CASRKPPGQTYTF
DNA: TGTGCCAGTAGAAAACCCCCCGGACAGACGTACACCTTC

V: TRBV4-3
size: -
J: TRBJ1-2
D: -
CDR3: CASSQVPDFLPIYYGYTF
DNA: TGCGCCAGCAGCCAAGTTCCGGACTTCCTCCCGATTTACTATGGCTACACCTTC

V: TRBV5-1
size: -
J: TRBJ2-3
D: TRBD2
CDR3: CASSPESGGTDTQYF
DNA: TGCGCCAGCAGCCCCGAGAGCGGGGGCACAGATACGCAGTATTTT

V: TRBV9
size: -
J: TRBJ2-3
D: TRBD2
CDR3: CASSLDIRLAGALDTQYF
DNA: TGTGCCAGCAGCCTCGATATAAGACTAGCGGGGGCTCTAGATACGCAGTATTTT

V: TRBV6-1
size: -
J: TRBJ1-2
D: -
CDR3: CASRANGQSLGYTF
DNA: TGTGCCAGCAGGGCCAATGGACAGTCCTTAGGCTACACCTTC

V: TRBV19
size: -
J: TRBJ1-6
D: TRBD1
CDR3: CASSIDLPVTGLSPLHF
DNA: TGTGCCAGTAGTATAGATCTCCCCGTGACAGGGTTGTCACCCCTCCACTTT

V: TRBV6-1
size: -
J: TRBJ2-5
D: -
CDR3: CASSEGPQETQYF
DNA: TGTGCCAGCAGTGAAGGGCCCCAAGAGACCCAGTACTTC

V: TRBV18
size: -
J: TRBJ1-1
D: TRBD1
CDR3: CASSAQQGWYTEAFF
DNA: TGTGCCAGCTCAGCCCAACAGGGGTGGTACACTGAAGCTTTCTTT

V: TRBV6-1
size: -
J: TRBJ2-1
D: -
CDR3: CASSPDTHNEQFF
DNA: TGTGCCAGCAGCCCCGACACGCACAATGAGCAGTTCTTC

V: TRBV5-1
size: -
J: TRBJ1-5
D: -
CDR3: CASSLGSGEPQHF
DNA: TGCGCCAGCAGCTTGGGAAGCGGGGAACCCCAGCATTTT

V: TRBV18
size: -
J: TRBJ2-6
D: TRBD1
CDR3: CASSPARGSSGANVLTF
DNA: TGTGCCAGCTCACCGGCCAGGGGGAGCTCTGGGGCCAACGTCCTGACTTTC

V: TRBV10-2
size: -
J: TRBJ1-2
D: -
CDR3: CASSESGGDYGYTF
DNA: TGCGCCAGCAGTGAGTCGGGGGGGGACTATGGCTACACCTTC

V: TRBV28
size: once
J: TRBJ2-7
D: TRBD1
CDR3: CASSPSDRVGYEQYF
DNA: TGTGCCAGCAGTCCTTCGGACAGGGTGGGCTACGAGCAGTACTTC

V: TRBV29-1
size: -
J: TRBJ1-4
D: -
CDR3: CSVEETALNEKLFF
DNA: TGCAGCGTTGAAGAGACAGCCTTAAATGAAAAACTGTTTTTT

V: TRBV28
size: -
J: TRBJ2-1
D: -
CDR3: CASSLFLGLEQFF
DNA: TGTGCCAGCAGTTTGTTTCTTGGGCTCGAGCAGTTCTTC

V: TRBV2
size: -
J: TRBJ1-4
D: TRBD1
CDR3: CASRQGVGEKLFF
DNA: TGTGCCAGCAGACAGGGGGTCGGTGAAAAACTGTTTTTT

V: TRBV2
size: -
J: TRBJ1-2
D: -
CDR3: CASSRSNGYTF
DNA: TGTGCCAGCAGCCGCAGTAACGGCTACACCTTC

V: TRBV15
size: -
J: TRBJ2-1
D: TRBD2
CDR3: CATSRDKGRDEQFF
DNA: TGTGCCACCAGCAGAGATAAAGGGAGGGATGAGCAGTTCTTC

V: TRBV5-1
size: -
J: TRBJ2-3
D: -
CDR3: CASRDSSTGTQYF
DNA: TGCGCCAGCAGGGACAGTTCCACCGGTACGCAGTATTTT

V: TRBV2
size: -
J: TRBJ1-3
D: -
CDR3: CASSGQISGNTIYF
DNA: TGTGCCAGCAGTGGACAGATCTCTGGAAACACCATATATTTT

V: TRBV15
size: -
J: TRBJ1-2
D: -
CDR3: CATSPYFRHREGGGWNYGYTF
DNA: TGTGCCACCAGCCCTTACTTTCGCCACAGGGAGGGGGGTGGTTGGAACTATGGCTACACCTTC

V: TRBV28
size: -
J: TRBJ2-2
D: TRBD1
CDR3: CASSSPGQGAGGELFF
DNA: TGTGCCAGCAGTTCTCCGGGACAGGGGGCCGGCGGGGAGCTGTTTTTT

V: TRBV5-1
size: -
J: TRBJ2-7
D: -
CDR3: CASSPYGVAYEQYF
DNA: TGCGCCAGCAGCCCGTACGGGGTGGCCTACGAGCAGTACTTC

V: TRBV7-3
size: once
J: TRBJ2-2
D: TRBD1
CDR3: CASSWTGGGGTGELFF
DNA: TGTGCCAGCAGCTGGACAGGGGGAGGGGGCACCGGGGAGCTGTTTTTT

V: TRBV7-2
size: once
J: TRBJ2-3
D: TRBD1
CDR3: CASSVGQGFDTQYF
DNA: TGTGCCAGCAGCGTGGGACAGGGGTTTGATACGCAGTATTTT

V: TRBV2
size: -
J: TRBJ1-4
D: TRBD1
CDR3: CASSGLRDRVNEKLFF
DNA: TGTGCCAGCAGTGGCCTAAGGGACAGGGTTAATGAAAAACTGTTTTTT

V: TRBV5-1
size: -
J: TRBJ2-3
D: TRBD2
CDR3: CASNSGASTDTQYF
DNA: TGCGCCAGCAATAGCGGGGCCAGCACAGATACGCAGTATTTT

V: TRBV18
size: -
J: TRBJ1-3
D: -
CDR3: CASSPGHSGNTIYF
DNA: TGTGCCAGCTCACCCGGTCACTCTGGAAACACCATATATTTT

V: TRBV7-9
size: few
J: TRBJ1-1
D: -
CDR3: CASSSPGSEAFF
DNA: TGTGCCAGCAGCTCCCCGGGGTCCGAGGCTTTCTTT

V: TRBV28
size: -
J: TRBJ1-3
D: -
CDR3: CASSSSGSAGNTIYF
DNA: TGTGCCAGCAGTTCCTCAGGATCCGCTGGAAACACCATATATTTT

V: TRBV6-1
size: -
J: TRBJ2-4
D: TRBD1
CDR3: CASRGTGYDIQYF
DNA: TGTGCCAGCAGGGGGACAGGGTATGACATTCAGTACTTC

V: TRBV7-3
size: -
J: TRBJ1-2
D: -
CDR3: CASSLAHGSYGYTF
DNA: TGTGCCAGCAGCTTGGCTCATGGCTCCTATGGCTACACCTTC

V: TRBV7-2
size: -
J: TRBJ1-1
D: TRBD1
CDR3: CASSFGGTGKAFF
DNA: TGTGCCAGCAGCTTTGGCGGGACAGGGAAAGCTTTCTTT

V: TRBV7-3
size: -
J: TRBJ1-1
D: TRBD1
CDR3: CASSLDRGSEAFF
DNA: TGTGCCAGCAGCTTAGACAGGGGTAGTGAAGCTTTCTTT

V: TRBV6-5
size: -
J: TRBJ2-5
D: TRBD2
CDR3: CASSYGLAGGQETQYF
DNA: TGTGCCAGCAGTTACGGGCTAGCGGGGGGACAAGAGACCCAGTACTTC